The clone carrying this TCR beta chain was seen only a few times. The trim removed 1 base at V and 4 bases at J, leaving 4 bases unmatched. The CDR3 runs 16 residues. Germline CDR1 SGHTA, CDR2 FQGNSA. This record comes from a study of T cells after posttransplantation cyclophosphamide. Cyclophosphamide on days +3 and +4 followed busulfan-fludarabine conditioning and a marrow graft. Clones were sequenced by immunoSEQ multiplex PCR, and TCRdb holds only the in-frame ones, with some missing. The data hold roughly 12,000 clones, with around 2.1% observed a single time. This TCR was recovered from a male patient aged 25 to 39 who received an allogeneic stem cell transplant from a related donor, was CMV-positive, and had no GVHD. Part of the T cells may come from the graft donor. V is TRBV7-2 and J is TRBJ1-2; 12 bases agree with TRBD1. The starting material was PBMCs, obtained after allogeneic stem cell transplant with posttransplant cyclophosphamide. DNA of the CDR3: TGTGCCAGCAGCTTAGGGGGACAGGGGGCGAGCTATGGCTACACCTTC. Amino acid sequence: CASSLGGQGASYGYTF.